Below are 24 T cell receptor beta chains sequenced from a single sample in a study of regulatory T cells in long-lasting Graves disease. As to time point: newly diagnosed GD, antithyroid drugs for less than 3 months. RNA isolated from PBMCs was used to make the TCR library. Building of the TCR beta libraries involved iRepertoire HTBI primers and Arm-PCR of CDR3 regions. One entry per CDR3 protein, called by TCRdb with MiXCR from the multiplex PCR reads. The table records 500,000 or so distinct CDR3 sequences, 16% of them present only once. These records were also assigned to another study, of T cells in Graves' hyperthyroidism and ophthalmopathy.

Sequenced here: peripheral blood mononuclear cells (PBMCs), sampled at new diagnosis, from a patient treated with antithyroid drugs. These receptors all come from a woman aged 35-65 years with Graves disease.

This clonotype was seen many times. This chain links TRBV5-1 with TRBJ2-1; 9 bases fit TRBD2. Germline V gene sequence: CDR1 SGHRS, CDR2 YFSETQ. With 0 bases clipped from V and 7 bases from J, the junction kept 5 bases outside the gene matches. The CDR3 contains 15 residues. CDR3 sequence (DNA): TGCGCCAGCAGCTTGGGGGTAGCGGGGGTGAATGAGCAGTTCTTC. This encodes CASSLGVAGVNEQFF.

This clonotype turned up a few times. The V call is TRBV30, the J call TRBJ1-4; 7 nucleotides match TRBD1. Trimming at V came to 2 bases and at J to 2 bases, leaving 5 bases not matched to a gene. The CDR3 spans 15 residues. CDR1 is GTSNPN, CDR2 SVGIG, per germline (reference sequence). The CDR3 region has the DNA TGTGCCTGGAGTACCCCGACAGGGACTAATGAAAAACTGTTTTTT. Translated, it gives CAWSTPTGTNEKLFF.

This clonotype was observed many times. CDR3 sequence (DNA): TGCGCCAGCAGTGGTACCGCCTCAGGGACAGATACGCAGTATTTT. Its protein is CASSGTASGTDTQYF. This chain connects TRBV5-1 to TRBJ2-3; the D gene is possibly TRBD1 (5 bases). CDR3 size: 15 residues. V lost 5 bases and J lost 3, with 16 bases in between. Looked up from germline, CDR1 is SGHRS and CDR2 is YFSETQ.

In its sample, this clonotype was seen a few times. This rearrangement joins TRBV5-1 to TRBJ2-7; 10 positions match TRBD2. The CDR3 is made up of 15 amino acids. Trimming removed 1 base from V and 5 bases from J; junction bases left unmatched: 6. Germline CDR1 and CDR2: SGHRS and YFSETQ. The DNA for the CDR3 is TGCGCCAGCAGCTTGATGACTAGCGGGCCCCACGAGCAGTACTTC. Its translation is CASSLMTSGPHEQYF.

The chain uses TRBV6-2 or TRBV6-3 and TRBJ2-2; 7 nucleotides line up with TRBD2. The CDR3 has 14 amino acids. In germline, CDR1 is MNHEY, CDR2 SVGEGT. V shed 7 bases and J 1 base; nucleotides not matched to a gene: 3. The CDR3 loop reads CASTSGVNTGELFF. The CDR3 DNA sequence: TGTGCCAGCACAAGCGGGGTGAACACCGGGGAGCTGTTTTTT.

This clonotype was seen at least ten times. V gene TRBV28 combines with J gene TRBJ2-3; D ambiguous. V lost 4 bases to trimming and J lost 0 bases, with 8 bases between them. CDR1 is MDHEN and CDR2 is SYDVKM in the germline V gene. There are 14 residues in the CDR3. The DNA of the CDR3 is TGTGCCAGCAGTTACCAGGCTAGCACAGATACGCAGTATTTT. Residues: CASSYQASTDTQYF.

In its sample, this clonotype was seen many times. V is TRBV6-5 and J is TRBJ1-4; D is perhaps TRBD1 (5 bases). CDR1 and CDR2 from the germline V gene are MNHEY and SVGAGI. Trimming removed 2 bases from V and 6 bases from J, with 25 bases in between. The CDR3 has 19 residues. CDR3 region: CASSYTPSGAPMVDEKLFF. The CDR3 DNA reads as TGTGCCAGCAGTTACACTCCATCCGGGGCGCCCATGGTGGATGAAAAACTGTTTTTT.

At least ten counts were recorded for this clonotype. CDR3 residues: CASSYPNTEAFF. CDR3 nucleotide sequence: TGTGCCAGCAGTTACCCAAACACTGAAGCTTTCTTT. This chain uses TRBV6-5 with TRBJ1-1; D not certain. Trimming cost V 2 bases and J 2 bases, with 3 bases left between them. The length of the CDR3 is 12 residues. The germline gives CDR1 MNHEY, CDR2 SVGAGI.

This clonotype has ten or more counts. The chain has TRBV28 and TRBJ1-1, with TRBD1 matching 7 bases. CDR3 length equals 14 residues. V shed 6 bases, J shed 3 bases, and the junction held 7 bases outside the gene matches. CDR1 and CDR2 from the germline V gene are MDHEN and SYDVKM. This CDR3 reads CASSQGEWDTEAFF. CDR3 sequence (DNA): TGTGCCAGCAGCCAGGGGGAGTGGGACACTGAAGCTTTCTTT.

This chain links TRBV2 with TRBJ1-2; TRBD1 matches at 7 bases. The CDR3 totals 14 residues. From germline, CDR1 is SNHLY and CDR2 FYNNEI. V shed 6 bases and J 5 bases; nucleotides not matched to a gene: 9. CDR3 protein: CASRLTPTGYGYTF. As DNA, the CDR3 is TGTGCCAGCAGACTAACCCCGACAGGGTATGGCTACACCTTC.

This clonotype has a count of ten or more. The chain has TRBV12-3 or TRBV12-4 and TRBJ1-2; D not resolved. The CDR3 totals 13 residues. The V end was cut by 6 bases, the J end by 2 bases, with 10 bases between. CDR3 nucleotide sequence: TGTGCCAGCAGGCGAGGATCCAACTATGGCTACACCTTC. This gives the protein CASRRGSNYGYTF.

The CDR3 loop is CAWGGRVGEQFF. The CDR3 nucleotides are TGTGCCTGGGGAGGGAGGGTTGGGGAGCAGTTCTTC. The rearrangement links TRBV30 to TRBJ2-1; 7 nucleotides match TRBD2. There are 12 residues in the CDR3. The J segment lost 10 bases and the V segment lost 5 bases, leaving 8 bases of the junction unmatched. CDR1 and CDR2 (germline): GTSNPN, SVGIG (reference sequence).

The genes are TRBV9 and TRBJ1-5; D is uncertain. The germline gives CDR1 SGDLS, CDR2 YYNGEE. The V end lost 1 base, the J end lost 3 bases, and 5 bases lay between the germline ends. The CDR3 runs 13 residues. This CDR3 is CASSVMPNQPQHF. Here the CDR3 DNA reads TGTGCCAGCAGCGTAATGCCCAATCAGCCCCAGCATTTT.

This clonotype was picked up a small number of times. V gene TRBV10-3 combines with J gene TRBJ2-3, with 8 bases aligning to TRBD2. Germline CDR1 and CDR2: ENHRY and SYGVKD. V was clipped by 5 bases and J by 0 bases; unmatched bases: 7. The length of the CDR3 is 16 residues. CDR3 region: CAISPGTSFSTDTQYF. The CDR3 coding sequence is TGTGCCATCAGTCCCGGGACTAGTTTTAGCACAGATACGCAGTATTTT.

V is TRBV3-1 and J is TRBJ1-1, with 7 bases that match TRBD1. Germline values: CDR1 LGHDT, CDR2 YNNKEL (reference sequence). The CDR3 extends over 15 amino acids. J gave up 5 bases and V 0 bases, and 6 bases lay outside the gene matches. The chain's CDR3 is CASSQEEGARTEAFF. CDR3 nucleotide sequence: TGTGCCAGCAGCCAAGAGGAGGGGGCGAGGACTGAAGCTTTCTTT.

This clonotype was counted ten times or more. The V and J genes are TRBV29-1 and TRBJ2-7, with 7 positions matching TRBD1. Per germline, CDR1 SQVTM and CDR2 ANQGSEA. J gave up 0 bases and V 6 bases, and 5 bases lay outside the gene matches. This CDR3 comprises 13 residues. The CDR3 sequence: CSVEQGVSYEQYF. The CDR3 nucleotides are TGCAGCGTGGAGCAGGGGGTCTCCTACGAGCAGTACTTC.

This clonotype was picked up a small number of times. The chain joins TRBV9 to TRBJ2-1; D may correspond to TRBD1 or TRBD2 (5 bases each). The CDR3 is 14 amino acids. V was cut by 7 bases and J by 0 bases, with 11 bases left in between. The germline V gene encodes CDR1 SGDLS and CDR2 YYNGEE. In DNA form, the CDR3 reads TGTGCCAGCGGGGGAGCCAACTCCTACAATGAGCAGTTCTTC. This sequence encodes CASGGANSYNEQFF.

Many counts were recorded for this clonotype. The chain has TRBV12-3 or TRBV12-4 and TRBJ2-7; 7 bases align to TRBD1. The CDR3 is 11 residues long. The V and J ends lost 5 bases and 5 bases, in that order; junction bases with no gene match: 0. The CDR3 protein is CASSDRDEQYF. The CDR3 region has the DNA TGTGCCAGCAGTGACAGGGACGAGCAGTACTTC.

In this sample, this clonotype turned up a few times. The chain is built from TRBV3-1 and TRBJ2-2; TRBD2 matches 9 bases. This CDR3 region has 15 residues. With 3 bases clipped from V and 4 bases from J, the junction kept 3 bases outside the gene matches. Germline V gene sequence: CDR1 LGHDT, CDR2 YNNKEL (reference sequence). The CDR3 spells CASSHAGGITGELFF. The DNA for the CDR3 is TGTGCCAGCAGCCACGCGGGGGGGATCACCGGGGAGCTGTTTTTT.

This clonotype was counted ten times or more. The chain's CDR3 is CASTQRTSRDSPLHF. The CDR3 DNA is TGTGCCAGCACCCAGAGGACATCGAGAGATTCACCCCTCCACTTT. The chain uses TRBV2 and TRBJ1-6; TRBD1 might be the D (5 bases). CDR3 size: 15 residues. Germline V gene data show CDR1 as SNHLY and CDR2 as FYNNEI. V shed 7 bases and J shed 8 bases, with 18 bases lying between them.

This clonotype has ten or more counts. This chain connects TRBV18 to TRBJ1-1; no firm D call. The CDR3 loop spans 15 amino acids. Germline loops: CDR1 KGHSH, CDR2 LQKENI. V was cut by 3 bases and J by 2 bases, with 13 bases left in between. The CDR3 nucleotides read TGTGCCAGCTCACCTCTAACGAACTTCAACACTGAAGCTTTCTTT. Protein product: CASSPLTNFNTEAFF.

This clonotype was counted ten times or more. The V and J genes are TRBV18 and TRBJ2-5; D uncertain. CDR1 is KGHSH and CDR2 is LQKENI in the germline V gene. Trimming stripped 3 bases from V and 1 base from J, with 6 bases between. The CDR3 contains 13 residues. DNA for the CDR3: TGTGCCAGCTCACCGACCCGCCAAGAGACCCAGTACTTC. It encodes CASSPTRQETQYF.

V is TRBV5-6 and J is TRBJ1-1; D uncertain. There are 13 residues in the CDR3. V lost 6 bases and J lost 0, with 9 bases in between. CDR1 SGHDT and CDR2 YYEEEE come from the germline V gene. The CDR3 DNA sequence: TGTGCCAGCATCCGACAATTGAACACTGAAGCTTTCTTT. Translated: CASIRQLNTEAFF.

This clonotype showed up many times. The chain combines TRBV7-3 with TRBJ1-1; D might be TRBD1 (6 bases). CDR3 size: 14 residues. Per germline, CDR1 SGHTA and CDR2 FQGTGA. The V end lost 5 bases, the J end lost 3 bases, and 13 bases lay between the germline ends. CDR3: CASSQGRGDTEAFF. In DNA, the CDR3 is TGTGCCAGCAGCCAAGGGAGGGGGGACACTGAAGCTTTCTTT.